This is a list of T cell receptor beta chains from one sample in a study of glioma-infiltrating T cells after dendritic cell vaccination. Data came from immunoSEQ multiplex PCR; TCRdb stores just in-frame clones and leaves some out. The table shows roughly 100,000 clones, with about four fifths occurring only once. This sample comprised blood, obtained before dendritic cell vaccination. The receptors derive from a human donor with glioblastoma. CDR3s include the opening cysteine and the closing phenylalanine or tryptophan. Clone size appears in some rows only: once, few, many, or a class for an expanded clone.

size	V	J	CDR3
once	TRBV20-1	TRBJ2-1	CSAEEGNEQFF
-	TRBV30	TRBJ1-1	CAWIRQGYTEAFF
once	TRBV7-2	TRBJ1-2	CASSFQGFGYTF
-	TRBV7-9	TRBJ1-1	CASSPNREAEAFF
-	TRBV11-2	TRBJ1-6	CASSPWVDRNNSPLHF
-	TRBV7-8	TRBJ2-2	CASSPRSDTGELFF
-	TRBV19	TRBJ2-7	CASSMSLGRNYEQYF
-	TRBV6-1	TRBJ2-2	CASSWGASTGELFF
-	TRBV5-1	TRBJ2-1	CASRPPNRDEQFF
-	TRBV14	TRBJ2-6	CASSHGQAWYSGANVLTF
-	TRBV5-1	TRBJ1-6	CASSLEWGQDSPLHF
once	TRBV29-1	TRBJ1-5	CSVEVEGFGNQPQHF
-	TRBV12-5	TRBJ1-6	CASGLWTGTPANSPLHF
-	TRBV27	TRBJ1-2	CASSRRMGVTGNYGYTF
-	TRBV7-2	TRBJ2-1	CASSLRGFDEQFF
-	TRBV5-1	TRBJ2-5	CASSLAGEVQYF
-	TRBV27	TRBJ1-4	CASSERGRINEKLFF
-	TRBV5-1	TRBJ2-5	CASSQQGQGVGETQYF
-	TRBV7-2	TRBJ1-1	CASSLPTQNTEAFF
few	TRBV5-1	TRBJ1-1	CASSSVVNTEAFF
-	TRBV6-5	TRBJ1-3	CASSFTTDSRNTIYF
-	TRBV20-1	TRBJ1-2	CSARQNYGYTF
-	TRBV15	TRBJ1-4	CATRDRASANEKLFF
-	TRBV7-7	TRBJ2-5	CASSFSTGGTETQYF
once	TRBV12-5	TRBJ1-2	CASAAPGGSFGYTF
-	TRBV18	TRBJ2-5	CASSPSRGVQETQYF
-	TRBV18	TRBJ2-4	CASSRDRGRINIQYF
-	TRBV6-1	TRBJ1-1	CASSEEDRLNTEAFF
few	TRBV2	TRBJ1-3	CATEPVWTGGSGNTIYF
few	TRBV6-4	TRBJ2-2	CASRPLPDSAELFF
-	TRBV10-3	TRBJ1-4	CAISEFRDRASLGEKLFF
-	TRBV5-1	TRBJ2-5	CASSFAGSQETQYF
-	TRBV13	TRBJ1-2	CASSLEMMAYTF
-	TRBV9	TRBJ1-6	CASSVGGPGIYNSPLHF
-	TRBV7-9	TRBJ1-1	CASSLIGNEAFF
-	TRBV7-9	TRBJ1-1	CASSTGRTEAFF
-	TRBV6-6	TRBJ2-6	CASSLFTGANVLTF
-	TRBV29-1	TRBJ1-2	CSVEEGSGGYTF
-	TRBV10-3	TRBJ2-1	CAIRGGTTNEQFF
-	TRBV19	TRBJ2-7	CASSISGMDTYEQYF
-	TRBV27	TRBJ2-3	CASTQGAGLGDTQYF
few	TRBV2	TRBJ1-3	CASSLEGGGNTIYF
-	TRBV7-9	TRBJ2-1	CASSRGGDRGLNEQFF
once	TRBV7-6	TRBJ1-1	CASSLDGGAGTEAFF
-	TRBV30	TRBJ2-3	CAWSRGGAKDTQYF
-	TRBV27	TRBJ1-4	CASSPGTGGEKLFF
-	TRBV20-1	TRBJ2-4	CRRGAKNIQYF
-	TRBV30	TRBJ2-3	CAWSDRSTTGTQYF
once	TRBV29-1	TRBJ1-2	CSVGRPSNYGYTF
-	TRBV9	TRBJ2-1	CASSDGLAGGLEQFF
-	TRBV30	TRBJ1-1	CVGERNTEAFF
-	TRBV30	TRBJ2-7	CAWSPPSGSYEQYF
few	TRBV21-1	TRBJ1-4	CASSTKLYSGGFRRKLFF
-	TRBV13	TRBJ1-3	CASSLAAGGSGNTIYF
-	TRBV5-1	TRBJ2-3	CASSSSRPGTGGDTQYF
-	TRBV15	TRBJ1-1	CATSRDRGFPFF
few	TRBV18	TRBJ2-3	CASSATGTGFTDTQYF
-	TRBV10-3	TRBJ2-7	CAINRQGSTYEQYF
once	TRBV27	TRBJ2-7	CASSYRVGTVSYEQYF
once	TRBV6-1	TRBJ1-4	CASSDVGGDEKLFF